The clone carrying this T cell receptor (beta chain) occurred a few times. The data derive from a study of T cells in Graves' hyperthyroidism and ophthalmopathy. The CDR3 spans 16 residues. V lost 6 bases to trimming and J lost 3 bases, with 17 bases between them. In germline, CDR1 is MNHNS, CDR2 SASEGT. It was RNA transcripts that yielded the amplified TCR beta CDR3 regions. RT-PCR in the first round (using the HTBI primer set) targeted the TCR CDR3. TCRdb re-called the multiplex PCR reads with MiXCR, one entry per CDR3 protein. This sample has about 600,000 distinct CDR3 sequences, with 16% found just once.

The chain couples TRBV6-1 to TRBJ1-4, with a tentative D call TRBD1 (6 bases). The TCR sequence derives from a middle-aged woman with Graves' ophthalmopathy. The sequenced sample consisted of blood. The CDR3 loop reads CASSPRGLAANEKLFF. The CDR3 DNA reads as TGTGCCAGCAGCCCCAGGGGACTGGCCGCTAATGAAAAACTGTTTTTT.